The sequence of this TCR beta chain was determined in a study of T cells in Graves' hyperthyroidism and ophthalmopathy. Using RNA transcripts as the source, TCR beta CDR3 regions were amplified. Initially, a first-round RT-PCR of the TCR CDR3 employed the HTBI primer set. TCRdb passed the multiplex PCR reads through MiXCR, listing each CDR3 protein once. The table includes 610,000 or so distinct CDR3 sequences, roughly 46% detected once. The diagnoses drew upon clinical symptoms, serum thyroxine and TRAb, thyroid ultrasound and orbital computed tomography. This clonotype has a handful of counts. Trimming took off 6 bases at V and 5 bases at J, with 2 bases between the two ends. The CDR3 runs to 9 residues. Germline CDR1 reads DFQATT; CDR2 reads SNEGSKA (reference sequence).

This rearrangement joins TRBV20-1 to TRBJ2-1; no reliable D call. This clonotype was sampled from a woman between 18 and 29 years old with Graves' hyperthyroidism. The sequenced sample consisted of peripheral blood or thyroid tissue (not recorded which). In nucleotides, the CDR3 is TGCAGTGCCCACAATGAGCAGTTCTTC. Translated: CSAHNEQFF.